What follows is one T cell receptor (beta chain) and its context. The data are from a study of CD4+ T cells in melanoma. Assay used: immunoSEQ multiplex PCR; TCRdb lists only in-frame clones, some missing. This table holds around 55,000 clones, over 60% found once. The CDR3 has 17 amino acids. The germline V gene encodes CDR1 MGHDK and CDR2 SYGVNS. V gave up 6 bases and J gave up 3 bases; unmatched junction bases: 16. V is TRBV25-1 and J is TRBJ2-7; TRBD2 agrees at 8 bases. This clonotype was sampled from a human donor with melanoma. The sample comprised tumor tissue. The CDR3 DNA sequence: TGTGCCAGCAGCACGACCGGGCGGGGGGCTGGGAACTACGAGCAGTACTTC. Its protein product is CASSTTGRGAGNYEQYF.